These T cell receptor beta chains were read from a single sample in a study of T cells in Graves' hyperthyroidism and ophthalmopathy. TCRdb re-called the multiplex PCR reads with MiXCR, one entry per CDR3 protein. The sample yields about 520,000 distinct CDR3 sequences, around a quarter seen once. The sequenced sample was blood. These receptors were obtained from a woman aged 25 to 39 with Graves' ophthalmopathy. The CDR3 runs from the conserved cysteine through the conserved F or W. Each record gives: V gene, clone size, D gene, J gene, CDR3 DNA, CDR3 protein. The D gene is left open where the match is weak. Clone size, where shown, is once, few, many, or a class for clones that have expanded.

v_call: TRBV19; clone_size: many; d_call: -; j_call: TRBJ1-1; cdr3_nt: TGTGCCAGTAGTATAAGTACTGGACGCTTGAACACTGAAGCTTTCTTT; cdr3_aa: CASSISTGRLNTEAFF
v_call: TRBV20-1; clone_size: few; d_call: -; j_call: TRBJ1-1; cdr3_nt: TGCAGTGCTAGGAAGGCAGGGAGCGGTCCCACTGAAGCTTTCTTT; cdr3_aa: CSARKAGSGPTEAFF
v_call: TRBV28; clone_size: many; d_call: -; j_call: TRBJ2-7; cdr3_nt: TGTGCCAGCAGTTTCCCGCCGGGTTCGGGGGCCACCTACGAGCAGTACTTC; cdr3_aa: CASSFPPGSGATYEQYF
v_call: TRBV28; clone_size: -; d_call: TRBD2; j_call: TRBJ2-6; cdr3_nt: TGTGCCAGCAGTCCCCGGGGGGGGCCTGGGGCCAACGTCCTGACTTTC; cdr3_aa: CASSPRGGPGANVLTF
v_call: TRBV12-3/TRBV12-4; clone_size: many; d_call: -; j_call: TRBJ2-4; cdr3_nt: TGTGCCAGCAGTGTGGACCTGGCTCAAAACATTAAGTACTTC; cdr3_aa: CASSVDLAQNIKYF
v_call: TRBV7-3; clone_size: -; d_call: -; j_call: TRBJ1-1; cdr3_nt: TGTGCCAGCAGCTTAGGTTCTCTAAGTGGGACTGAAGCTTTCTTT; cdr3_aa: CASSLGSLSGTEAFF
v_call: TRBV7-8; clone_size: many; d_call: -; j_call: TRBJ2-6; cdr3_nt: TGTGCCAGTCAGGTCTCGGAGGCCAACGTCCTGACTTTC; cdr3_aa: CASQVSEANVLTF
v_call: TRBV12-3/TRBV12-4; clone_size: many; d_call: TRBD2; j_call: TRBJ2-5; cdr3_nt: TGTGCCAGCAGGCAAACTAGCGGGGGATGGGAGACCCAGTACTTC; cdr3_aa: CASRQTSGGWETQYF
v_call: TRBV12-3/TRBV12-4; clone_size: -; d_call: -; j_call: TRBJ2-5; cdr3_nt: TGTGCCAGCAGTTTAGCCAGGGCGGGCGAAGAGACCCAGTACTTC; cdr3_aa: CASSLARAGEETQYF
v_call: TRBV6-1; clone_size: -; d_call: -; j_call: TRBJ1-1; cdr3_nt: TGTGCCAGCAGGCCTCTCAACACTGAAGCTTTCTTT; cdr3_aa: CASRPLNTEAFF
v_call: TRBV27; clone_size: many; d_call: -; j_call: TRBJ2-5; cdr3_nt: TGTGCCAGCAGGGCCTTAGATCAGGTTGAGACCCAGTACTTC; cdr3_aa: CASRALDQVETQYF
v_call: TRBV30; clone_size: -; d_call: TRBD1; j_call: TRBJ2-5; cdr3_nt: TGTGCCTGGAGTCCTTACAGGGGGCTGGGTGAGACCCAGTACTTC; cdr3_aa: CAWSPYRGLGETQYF